This T cell receptor beta chain was identified during a study of T-cell reconstitution after alpha-beta-depleted transplantation in children. Unique molecular identifiers tagged the TCRbeta library. TCRdb re-analysed the PCR reads in MiXCR, keeping a single row per CDR3 protein. The repertoire holds around 480,000 distinct CDR3 sequences, with approximately 32% as singletons. Trimming took 4 bases from V and 0 from J, leaving 9 bases between them. The CDR3 is 13 amino acids. Germline CDR1 is SQVTM and CDR2 is ANQGSEA. V usage is TRBV29-1 and J usage is TRBJ1-1; D ambiguous. This specimen was PBMCs from the stem cell graft donor, taken from the stem cell graft. This sequence was found in a human donor who donated a stem cell graft to a child with aplastic anemia. The CDR3 loop reads CSVGETVNTEAFF. CDR3 bases: TGCAGCGTTGGGGAGACGGTGAACACTGAAGCTTTCTTT.